A selection of T cell receptor beta chains follows, all from one sample in a study of identical twins. TCRdb fed the 5' RACE reads into MiXCR, producing one record per CDR3 protein. The sample includes around 1.7 million distinct CDR3 sequences, around a third of them seen just once. Sequencing was carried out using cord blood. The source is a newborn girl in good health. CDR3s include the opening cysteine and the closing phenylalanine or tryptophan. Each record gives: CDR3 protein, CDR3 DNA, V gene, J gene, D gene, clone size. A D gene is named only where the DNA matches it firmly. Size tells how often a clone was seen (once, few, many) or the class of an expanded clone, and some rows leave it out.

CASSSTNSPLHF	TGTGCCAGCAGCTCCACCAATTCACCCCTCCACTTT	TRBV7-2	TRBJ1-6	-	many
CASSQDEGRNNEQFF	TGCGCCAGCAGCCAAGATGAAGGGCGCAACAATGAGCAGTTCTTC	TRBV4-1	TRBJ2-1	-	-
CASSTRTGEAKNIQYF	TGTGCCAGCAGCACTAGGACAGGGGAGGCCAAAAACATTCAGTACTTC	TRBV21-1	TRBJ2-4	-	few
CASSLRDSQENYEQYF	TGTGCCAGCAGCTTACGAGACAGCCAAGAAAATTACGAGCAGTACTTC	TRBV11-2	TRBJ2-7	-	few
CASSLDGLGTDTQYF	TGTGCCAGCAGCTTAGACGGGCTAGGCACAGATACGCAGTATTTT	TRBV7-2	TRBJ2-3	-	few
CASSYGGSLPSYNEQFF	TGTGCCAGCAGTTACGGCGGGAGCCTGCCCTCCTACAATGAGCAGTTCTTC	TRBV6-5	TRBJ2-1	TRBD2	-
CASSYESLQGPGLRGYTF	TGTGCCAGCAGTTACGAGTCCTTACAGGGTCCGGGGCTGCGTGGCTACACCTTC	TRBV6-5	TRBJ1-2	-	-
CATSDFSGDEAFF	TGTGCCACCAGTGATTTTTCCGGGGATGAAGCTTTCTTT	TRBV24-1	TRBJ1-1	-	-
CSARGLYNEQYF	TGCAGCGCCAGGGGGCTCTACAATGAGCAGTACTTC	TRBV29-1	TRBJ2-7	TRBD1	-
CASSKDGYYGYTF	TGCGCCAGCAGCAAGGACGGTTACTATGGCTACACCTTC	TRBV5-1	TRBJ1-2	-	-
CSVARASGRADTQYF	TGCAGCGTTGCTCGAGCTAGCGGGAGGGCAGATACGCAGTATTTT	TRBV29-1	TRBJ2-3	TRBD2	few
CSARTSGRETDTQYF	TGCAGTGCTAGGACTAGCGGGAGGGAAACAGATACGCAGTATTTT	TRBV20-1	TRBJ2-3	TRBD2	-
CASSLRFGAQHF	TGTGCCAGCAGTCTAAGGTTCGGGGCCCAGCATTTT	TRBV12-3/TRBV12-4	TRBJ1-5	-	-
CASSLESLSGRGNEQYF	TGTGCCAGCAGCTTAGAATCACTAAGCGGGAGGGGAAACGAGCAGTACTTC	TRBV13	TRBJ2-7	TRBD2	many
CAWSVVAGELFF	TGTGCCTGGAGTGTGGTGGCGGGGGAGCTGTTTTTT	TRBV30	TRBJ2-2	-	-
CAISEVSSGTSGPGYF	TGTGCCATCAGTGAGGTCAGCTCCGGGACTAGCGGACCCGGGTACTTC	TRBV10-3	TRBJ2-5	TRBD2	-
CASNFWTGEYTDTQYF	TGTGCCAGCAATTTTTGGACAGGGGAATACACAGATACGCAGTATTTT	TRBV6-5	TRBJ2-3	TRBD1	once
CAWSGGDEQYF	TGTGCCTGGAGTGGCGGGGACGAGCAGTACTTC	TRBV30	TRBJ2-7	-	few
CASSALADSYEQYF	TGTGCCAGCAGTGCGCTAGCGGACTCCTACGAGCAGTACTTC	TRBV25-1	TRBJ2-7	TRBD2	-
CASSSRGAGWTYNSPLHF	TGTGCCAGCAGCTCCCGCGGGGCAGGGTGGACCTATAATTCACCCCTCCACTTT	TRBV13	TRBJ1-6	-	few
CASTSTSVSSYNEQFF	TGTGCCAGCACCTCGACTAGCGTGAGCTCCTACAATGAGCAGTTCTTC	TRBV6-1	TRBJ2-1	TRBD2	-
CAWSVGREETQYF	TGTGCCTGGAGTGTAGGCAGGGAAGAGACCCAGTACTTC	TRBV30	TRBJ2-5	-	-
CASSSSGRNTGELFF	TGTGCCAGCAGTTCTAGCGGGAGAAACACCGGGGAGCTGTTTTTT	TRBV6-6	TRBJ2-2	TRBD2	few